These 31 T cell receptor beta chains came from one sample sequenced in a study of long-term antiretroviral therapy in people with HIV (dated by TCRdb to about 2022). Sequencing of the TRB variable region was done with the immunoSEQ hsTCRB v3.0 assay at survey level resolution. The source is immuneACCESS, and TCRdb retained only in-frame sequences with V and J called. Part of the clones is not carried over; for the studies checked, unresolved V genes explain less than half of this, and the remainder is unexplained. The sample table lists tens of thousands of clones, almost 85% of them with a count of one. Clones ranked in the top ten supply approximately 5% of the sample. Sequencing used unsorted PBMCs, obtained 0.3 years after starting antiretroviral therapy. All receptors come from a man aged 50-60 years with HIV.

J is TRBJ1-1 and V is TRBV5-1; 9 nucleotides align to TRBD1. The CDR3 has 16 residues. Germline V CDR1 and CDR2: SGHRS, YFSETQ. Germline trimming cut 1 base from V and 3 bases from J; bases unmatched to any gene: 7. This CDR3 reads CASSLSQGAVHTEAFF. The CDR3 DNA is TGCGCCAGCAGCTTGTCACAGGGGGCGGTTCACACTGAAGCTTTCTTT.

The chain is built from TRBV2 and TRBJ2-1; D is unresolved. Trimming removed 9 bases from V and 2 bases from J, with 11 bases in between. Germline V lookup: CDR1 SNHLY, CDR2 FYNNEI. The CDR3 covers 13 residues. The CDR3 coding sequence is TGTGCCAGTACGGACCAGACCTACAATGAGCAGTTCTTC. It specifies CASTDQTYNEQFF.

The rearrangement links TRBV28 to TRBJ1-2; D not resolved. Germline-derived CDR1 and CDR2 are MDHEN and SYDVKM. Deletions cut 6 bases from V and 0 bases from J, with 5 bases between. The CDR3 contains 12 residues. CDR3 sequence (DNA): TGTGCCAGCAGCCAAGCTAACTATGGCTACACCTTC. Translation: CASSQANYGYTF.

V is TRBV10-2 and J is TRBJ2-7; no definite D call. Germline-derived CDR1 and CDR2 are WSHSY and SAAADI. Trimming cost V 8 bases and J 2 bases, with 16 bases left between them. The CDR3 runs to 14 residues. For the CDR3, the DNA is TGCGCCAGCGGCACAGTAGCTACCACCTACGAGCAGTACTTC. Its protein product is CASGTVATTYEQYF.

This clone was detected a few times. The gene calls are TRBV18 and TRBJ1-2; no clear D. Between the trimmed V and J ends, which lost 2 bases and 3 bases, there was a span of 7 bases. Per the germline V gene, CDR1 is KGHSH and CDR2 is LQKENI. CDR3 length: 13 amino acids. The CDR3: CASSPEGYYGYTF. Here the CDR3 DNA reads TGTGCCAGCTCACCAGAGGGCTACTATGGCTACACCTTC.

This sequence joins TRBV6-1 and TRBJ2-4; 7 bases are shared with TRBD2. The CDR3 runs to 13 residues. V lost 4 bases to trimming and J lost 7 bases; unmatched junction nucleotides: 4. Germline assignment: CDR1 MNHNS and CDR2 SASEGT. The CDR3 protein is CASSADSGNIQYF. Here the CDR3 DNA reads TGTGCCAGCAGTGCCGATAGCGGGAACATTCAGTACTTC.

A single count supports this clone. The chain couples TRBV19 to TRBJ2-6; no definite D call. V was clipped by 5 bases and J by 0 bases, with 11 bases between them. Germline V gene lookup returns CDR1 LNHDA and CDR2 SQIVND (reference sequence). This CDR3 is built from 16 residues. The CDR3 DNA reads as TGTGCCAGTAGTTCCCAGACCGTCTCTGGGGCCAACGTCCTGACTTTC. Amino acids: CASSSQTVSGANVLTF. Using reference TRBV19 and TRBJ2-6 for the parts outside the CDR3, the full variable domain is DGGITQSPKYLFRKEGQNVTLSCEQNLNHDAMYWYRQDPGQGLRLIYYSQIVNDFQKGDIAEGYSVSREKKESFPLTVTSAQKNPTAFYLCASSSQTVSGANVLTFGAGSRLTVL.

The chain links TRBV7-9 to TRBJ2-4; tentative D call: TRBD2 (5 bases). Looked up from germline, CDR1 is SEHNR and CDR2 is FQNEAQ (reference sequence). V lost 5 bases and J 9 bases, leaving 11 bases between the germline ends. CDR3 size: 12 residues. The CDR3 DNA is TGTGCCAGCAGCGTCTCAGAGGGCATTCAGTACTTC. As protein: CASSVSEGIQYF. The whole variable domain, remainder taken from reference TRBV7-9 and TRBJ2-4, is DTGVSQNPRHKITKRGQNVTFRCDPISEHNRLYWYRQTLGQGPEFLTYFQNEAQLEKSRLLSDRFSAERPKGSFSTLEIQRTEQGDSAMYLCASSVSEGIQYFGAGTRLSVL.

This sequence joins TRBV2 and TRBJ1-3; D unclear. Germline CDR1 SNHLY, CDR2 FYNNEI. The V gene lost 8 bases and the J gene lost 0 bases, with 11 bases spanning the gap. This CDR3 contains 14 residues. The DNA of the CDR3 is TGTGCCAGCCGGTCAGCGAGCTCTGGAAACACCATATATTTT. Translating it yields CASRSASSGNTIYF.

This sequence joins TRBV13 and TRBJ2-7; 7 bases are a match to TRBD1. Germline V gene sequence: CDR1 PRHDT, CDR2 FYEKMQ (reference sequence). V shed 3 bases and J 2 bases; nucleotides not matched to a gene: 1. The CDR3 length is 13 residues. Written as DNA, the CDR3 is TGTGCCAGCAGCTTTCAGGGGGCCTACGAGCAGTACTTC. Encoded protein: CASSFQGAYEQYF. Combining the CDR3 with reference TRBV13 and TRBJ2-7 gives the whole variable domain AAGVIQSPRHLIKEKRETATLKCYPIPRHDTVYWYQQGPGQDPQFLISFYEKMQSDKGSIPDRFSAQQFSDYHSELNMSSLELGDSALYFCASSFQGAYEQYFGPGTRLTVT.

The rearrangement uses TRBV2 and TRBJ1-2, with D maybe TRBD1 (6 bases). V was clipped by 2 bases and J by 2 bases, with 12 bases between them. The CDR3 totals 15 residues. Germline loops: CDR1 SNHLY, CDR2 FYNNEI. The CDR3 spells CASSELGQPNYGYTF. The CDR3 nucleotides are TGTGCCAGCAGTGAACTCGGACAGCCGAACTATGGCTACACCTTC. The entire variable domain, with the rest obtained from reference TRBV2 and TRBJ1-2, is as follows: EPEVTQTPSHQVTQMGQEVILRCVPISNHLYFYWYRQILGQKVEFLVSFYNNEISEKSEIFDDQFSVERPDGSNFTLKIRSTKLEDSAMYFCASSELGQPNYGYTFGSGTRLTVV.

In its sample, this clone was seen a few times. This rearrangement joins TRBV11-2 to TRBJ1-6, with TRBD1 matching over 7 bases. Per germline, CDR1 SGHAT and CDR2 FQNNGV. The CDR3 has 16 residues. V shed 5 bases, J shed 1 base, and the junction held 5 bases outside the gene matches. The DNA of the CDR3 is TGTGCCAGCAGCGTCGACAGGGAATCCTATAATTCACCCCTCCACTTT. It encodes CASSVDRESYNSPLHF.

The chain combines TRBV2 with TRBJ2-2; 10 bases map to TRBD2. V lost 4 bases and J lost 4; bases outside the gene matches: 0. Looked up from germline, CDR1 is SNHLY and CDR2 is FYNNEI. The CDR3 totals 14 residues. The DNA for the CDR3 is TGTGCCAGCAGTGGGACTAGCGGCACCGGGGAGCTGTTTTTT. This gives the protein CASSGTSGTGELFF.

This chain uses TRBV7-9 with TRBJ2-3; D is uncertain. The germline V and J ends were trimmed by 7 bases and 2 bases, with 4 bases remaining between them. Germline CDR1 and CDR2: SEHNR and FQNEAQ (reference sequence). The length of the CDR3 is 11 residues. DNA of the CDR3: TGTGCCAGCACCAACACAGATACGCAGTATTTT. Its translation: CASTNTDTQYF.

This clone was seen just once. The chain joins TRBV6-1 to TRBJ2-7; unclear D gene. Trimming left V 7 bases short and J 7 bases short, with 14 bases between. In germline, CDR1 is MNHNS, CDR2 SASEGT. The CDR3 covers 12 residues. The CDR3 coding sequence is TGTGCCAGCAACCTTTTTGGACCTGAGCAGTACTTC. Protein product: CASNLFGPEQYF.

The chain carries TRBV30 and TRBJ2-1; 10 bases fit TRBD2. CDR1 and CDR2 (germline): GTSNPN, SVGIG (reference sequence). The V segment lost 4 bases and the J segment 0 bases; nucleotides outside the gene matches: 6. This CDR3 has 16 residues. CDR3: CAWTETSGPSYNEQFF. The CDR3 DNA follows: TGTGCCTGGACGGAGACTAGCGGGCCCTCCTACAATGAGCAGTTCTTC.

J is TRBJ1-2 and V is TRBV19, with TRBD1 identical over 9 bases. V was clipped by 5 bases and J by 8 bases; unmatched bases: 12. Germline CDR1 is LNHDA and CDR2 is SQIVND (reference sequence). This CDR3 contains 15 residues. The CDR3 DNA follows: TGTGCCAGTAGTTCACACACGGACAGGGGACACGGCTACACCTTC. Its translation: CASSSHTDRGHGYTF.

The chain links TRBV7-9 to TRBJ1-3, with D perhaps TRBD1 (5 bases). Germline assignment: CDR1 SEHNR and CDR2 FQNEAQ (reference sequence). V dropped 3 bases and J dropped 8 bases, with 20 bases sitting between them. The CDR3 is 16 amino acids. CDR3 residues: CASSFPGTLSGDTIYF. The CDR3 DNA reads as TGTGCCAGCAGCTTCCCTGGGACCCTCTCGGGGGACACCATATATTTT.

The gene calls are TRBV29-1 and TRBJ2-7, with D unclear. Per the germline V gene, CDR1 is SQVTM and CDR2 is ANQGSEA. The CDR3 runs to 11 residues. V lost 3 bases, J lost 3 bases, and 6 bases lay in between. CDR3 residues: CSVDRDYEQYF. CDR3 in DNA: TGCAGCGTTGACAGAGACTACGAGCAGTACTTC.

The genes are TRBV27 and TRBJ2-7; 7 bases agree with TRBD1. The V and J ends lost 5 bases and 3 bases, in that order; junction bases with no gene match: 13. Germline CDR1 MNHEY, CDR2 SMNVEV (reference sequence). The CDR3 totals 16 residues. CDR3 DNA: TGTGCCAGCAGTCTGTCCGCCGGGACAGTGCTCTACGAGCAGTACTTC. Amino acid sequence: CASSLSAGTVLYEQYF.

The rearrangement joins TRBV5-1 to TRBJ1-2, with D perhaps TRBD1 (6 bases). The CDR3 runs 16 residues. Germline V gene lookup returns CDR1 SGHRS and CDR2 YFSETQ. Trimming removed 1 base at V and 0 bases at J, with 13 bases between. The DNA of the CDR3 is TGCGCCAGCAGCTTGCTAGGACAGCGAGCTAACTATGGCTACACCTTC. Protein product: CASSLLGQRANYGYTF.

CDR3 amino acids: CASSLGGTSGGESYEQYF. CDR3 bases: TGCGCCAGCAGCTTGGGAGGGACTAGCGGGGGGGAGTCCTACGAGCAGTACTTC. The V and J genes are TRBV5-1 and TRBJ2-7, with TRBD2 identical over 16 bases. V lost 0 bases and J lost 1; bases outside the gene matches: 4. Per germline, CDR1 SGHRS and CDR2 YFSETQ. The CDR3 sequence is 18 residues long.

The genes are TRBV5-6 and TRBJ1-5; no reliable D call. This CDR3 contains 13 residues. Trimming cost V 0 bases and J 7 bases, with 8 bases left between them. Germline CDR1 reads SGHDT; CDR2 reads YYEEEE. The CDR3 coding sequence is TGTGCCAGCAGCTTGGACATAAACCAGCCCCAGCATTTT. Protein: CASSLDINQPQHF.

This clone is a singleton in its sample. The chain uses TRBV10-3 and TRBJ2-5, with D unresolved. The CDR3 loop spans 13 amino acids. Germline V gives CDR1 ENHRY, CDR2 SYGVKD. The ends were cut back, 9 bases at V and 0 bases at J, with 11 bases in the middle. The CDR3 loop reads CAMHSEHQETQYF. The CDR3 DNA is TGTGCCATGCACAGCGAACACCAAGAGACCCAGTACTTC.

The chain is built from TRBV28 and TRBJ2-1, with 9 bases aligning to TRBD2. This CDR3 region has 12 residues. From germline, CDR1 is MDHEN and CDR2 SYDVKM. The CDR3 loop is CVVAGVGKEQFF. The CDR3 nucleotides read TGTGTCGTAGCGGGAGTAGGTAAGGAGCAGTTCTTC. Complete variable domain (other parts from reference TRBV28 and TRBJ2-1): DVKVTQSSRYLVKRTGEKVFLECVQDMDHENMFWYRQDPGLGLRLIYFSYDVKMKEKGDIPEGYSVSREKKERFSLILESASTNQTSMYLCVVAGVGKEQFFGPGTRLTVL.

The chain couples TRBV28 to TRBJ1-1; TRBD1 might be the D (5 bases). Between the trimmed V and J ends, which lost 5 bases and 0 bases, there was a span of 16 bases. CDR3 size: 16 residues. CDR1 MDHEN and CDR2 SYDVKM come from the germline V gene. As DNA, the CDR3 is TGTGCCAGCAGTCTCCAGGGATTTCAACTGAACACTGAAGCTTTCTTT. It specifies CASSLQGFQLNTEAFF.

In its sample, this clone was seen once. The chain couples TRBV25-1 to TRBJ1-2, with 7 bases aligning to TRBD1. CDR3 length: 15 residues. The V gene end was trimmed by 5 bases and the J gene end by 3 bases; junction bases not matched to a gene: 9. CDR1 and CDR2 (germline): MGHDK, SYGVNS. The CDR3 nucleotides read TGTGCCAGCAGTCCCAGGGGAGGGGGCGACTATGGCTACACCTTC. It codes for CASSPRGGGDYGYTF.

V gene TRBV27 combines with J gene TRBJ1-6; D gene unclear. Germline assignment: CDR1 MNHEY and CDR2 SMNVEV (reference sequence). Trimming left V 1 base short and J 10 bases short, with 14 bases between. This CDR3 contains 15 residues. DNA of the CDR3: TGTGCCAGCAGTTTATGGGGAGTCCCCGGCTCACCCCTCCACTTT. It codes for CASSLWGVPGSPLHF.

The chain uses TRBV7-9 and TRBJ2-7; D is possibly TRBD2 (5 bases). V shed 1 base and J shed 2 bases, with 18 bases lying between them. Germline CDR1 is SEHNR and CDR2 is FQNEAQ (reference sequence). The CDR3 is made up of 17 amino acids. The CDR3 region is CASSLVLRSGMPYEQYF. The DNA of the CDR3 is TGTGCCAGCAGCTTAGTTTTACGGAGCGGAATGCCCTACGAGCAGTACTTC.

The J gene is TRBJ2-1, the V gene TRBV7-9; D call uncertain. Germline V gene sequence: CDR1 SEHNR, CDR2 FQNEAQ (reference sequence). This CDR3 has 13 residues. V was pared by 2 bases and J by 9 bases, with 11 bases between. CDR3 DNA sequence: TGTGCCAGCAGCTTAAACCCGTTCCCTGAGCAGTTCTTC. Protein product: CASSLNPFPEQFF.

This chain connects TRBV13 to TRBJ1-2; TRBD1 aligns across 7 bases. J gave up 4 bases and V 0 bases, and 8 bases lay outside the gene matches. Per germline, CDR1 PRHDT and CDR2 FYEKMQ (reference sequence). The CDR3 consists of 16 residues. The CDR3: CASSLGDPGQPYGYTF. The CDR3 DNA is TGTGCCAGCAGCTTAGGCGACCCGGGACAGCCCTATGGCTACACCTTC.